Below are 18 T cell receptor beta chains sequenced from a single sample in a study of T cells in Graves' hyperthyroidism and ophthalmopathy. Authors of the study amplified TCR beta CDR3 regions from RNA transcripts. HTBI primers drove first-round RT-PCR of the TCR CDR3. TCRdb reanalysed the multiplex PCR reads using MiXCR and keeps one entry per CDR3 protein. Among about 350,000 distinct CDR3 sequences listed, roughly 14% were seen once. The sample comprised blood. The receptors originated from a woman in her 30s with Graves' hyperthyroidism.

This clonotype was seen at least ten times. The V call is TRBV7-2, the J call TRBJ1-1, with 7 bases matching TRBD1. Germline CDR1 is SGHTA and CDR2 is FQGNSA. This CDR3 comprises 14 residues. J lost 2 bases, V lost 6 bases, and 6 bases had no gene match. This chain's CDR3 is CASRPGTANTEAFF. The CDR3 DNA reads TGTGCCAGCAGGCCAGGGACAGCAAACACTGAAGCTTTCTTT.

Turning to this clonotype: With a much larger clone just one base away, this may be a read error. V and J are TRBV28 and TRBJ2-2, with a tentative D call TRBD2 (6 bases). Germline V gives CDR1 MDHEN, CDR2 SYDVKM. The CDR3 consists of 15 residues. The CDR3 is CASSLFGLYTGGLFF. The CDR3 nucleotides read TGTGCCAGCAGTTTATTCGGACTTTACACCGGGGGGCTGTTTTTT.

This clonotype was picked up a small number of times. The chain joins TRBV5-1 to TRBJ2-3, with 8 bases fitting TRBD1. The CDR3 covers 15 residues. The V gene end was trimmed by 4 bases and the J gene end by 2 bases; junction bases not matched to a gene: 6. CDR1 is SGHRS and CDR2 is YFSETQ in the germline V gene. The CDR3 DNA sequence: TGCGCCAGCAGCACTATACAGGGGGACACAGATACGCAGTATTTT. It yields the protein CASSTIQGDTDTQYF.

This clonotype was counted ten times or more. CDR3 protein: CASSKQGAGLVGQYF. The CDR3 DNA reads TGTGCCAGCAGCAAACAAGGGGCGGGACTAGTCGGGCAGTATTTT. This chain connects TRBV27 to TRBJ2-3; 8 positions match TRBD2. The CDR3 runs 15 residues. CDR1 and CDR2 from the germline V gene are MNHEY and SMNVEV (reference sequence). With V trimmed by 6 bases and J by 11 bases, 16 bases remained unmatched.

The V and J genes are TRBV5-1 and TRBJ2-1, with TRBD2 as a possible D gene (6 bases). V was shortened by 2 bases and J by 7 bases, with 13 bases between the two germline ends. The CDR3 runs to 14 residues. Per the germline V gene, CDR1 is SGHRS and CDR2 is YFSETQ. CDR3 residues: CASSFRPGGNEQFF. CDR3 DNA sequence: TGCGCCAGCAGCTTTAGACCCGGGGGAAATGAGCAGTTCTTC. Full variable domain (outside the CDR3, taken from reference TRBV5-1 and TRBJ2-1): KAGVTQTPRYLIKTRGQQVTLSCSPISGHRSVSWYQQTPGQGLQFLFEYFSETQRNKGNFPGRFSGRQFSNSRSEMNVSTLELGDSALYLCASSFRPGGNEQFFGPGTRLTVL.

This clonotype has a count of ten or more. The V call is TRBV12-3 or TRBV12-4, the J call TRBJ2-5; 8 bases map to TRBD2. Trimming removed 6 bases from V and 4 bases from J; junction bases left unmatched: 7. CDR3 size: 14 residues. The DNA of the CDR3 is TGTGCCAGCAGCAAGACTAGCGCGAGAGAGACCCAGTACTTC. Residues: CASSKTSARETQYF.

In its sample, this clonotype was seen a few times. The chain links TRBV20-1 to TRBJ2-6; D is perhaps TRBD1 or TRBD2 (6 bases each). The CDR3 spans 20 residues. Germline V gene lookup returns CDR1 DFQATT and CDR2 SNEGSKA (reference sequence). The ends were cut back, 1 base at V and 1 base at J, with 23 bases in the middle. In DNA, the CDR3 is TGCAGTGCTAGAGTTAGTTCGGAGGGCAGGGGTCCTTCTGGGGCCAACGTCCTGACTTTC. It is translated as CSARVSSEGRGPSGANVLTF.

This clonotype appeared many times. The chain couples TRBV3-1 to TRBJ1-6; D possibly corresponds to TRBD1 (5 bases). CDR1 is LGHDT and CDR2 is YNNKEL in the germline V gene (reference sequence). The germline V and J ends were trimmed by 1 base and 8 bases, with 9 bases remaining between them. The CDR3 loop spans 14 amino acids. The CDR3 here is CASSQVMGDSPLHF. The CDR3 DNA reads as TGTGCCAGCAGCCAAGTTATGGGGGATTCACCCCTCCACTTT.

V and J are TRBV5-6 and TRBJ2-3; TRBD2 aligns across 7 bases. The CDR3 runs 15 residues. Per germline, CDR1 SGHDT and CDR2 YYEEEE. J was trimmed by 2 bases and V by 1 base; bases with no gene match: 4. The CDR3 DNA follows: TGTGCCAGCAGCTTGACGACTAGCTACACAGATACGCAGTATTTT. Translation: CASSLTTSYTDTQYF.

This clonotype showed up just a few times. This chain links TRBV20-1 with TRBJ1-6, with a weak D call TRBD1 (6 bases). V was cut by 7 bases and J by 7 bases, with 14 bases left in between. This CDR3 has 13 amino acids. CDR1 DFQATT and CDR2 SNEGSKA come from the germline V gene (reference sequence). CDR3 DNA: TGCAGTGGAACCTGGACAGCAAATTCACCCCTCCACTTT. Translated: CSGTWTANSPLHF.

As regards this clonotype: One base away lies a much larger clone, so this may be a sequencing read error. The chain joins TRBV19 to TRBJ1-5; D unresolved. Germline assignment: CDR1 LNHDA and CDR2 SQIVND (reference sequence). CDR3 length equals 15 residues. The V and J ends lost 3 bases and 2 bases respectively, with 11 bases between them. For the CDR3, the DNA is TGTGCCAGTAGTATGTGGTGGACTGGCAATCAGCCCCAGCATTTT. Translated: CASSMWWTGNQPQHF.

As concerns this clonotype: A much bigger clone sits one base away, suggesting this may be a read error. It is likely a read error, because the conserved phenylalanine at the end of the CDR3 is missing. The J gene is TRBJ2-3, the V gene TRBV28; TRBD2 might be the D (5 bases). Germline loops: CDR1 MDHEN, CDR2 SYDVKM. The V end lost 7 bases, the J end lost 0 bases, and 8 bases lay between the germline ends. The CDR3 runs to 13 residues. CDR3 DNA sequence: TGTGCCAGCATTCGGACTAGCACAGATACGCAGTATCTT. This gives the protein CASIRTSTDTQYL.

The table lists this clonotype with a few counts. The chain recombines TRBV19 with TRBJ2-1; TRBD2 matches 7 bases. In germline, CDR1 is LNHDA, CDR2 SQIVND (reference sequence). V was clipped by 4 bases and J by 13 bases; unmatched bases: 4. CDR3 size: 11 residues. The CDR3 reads CASSRTSFQFF. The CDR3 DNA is TGTGCCAGTAGTAGGACTAGTTTTCAGTTCTTC. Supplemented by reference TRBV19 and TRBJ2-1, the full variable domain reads DGGITQSPKYLFRKEGQNVTLSCEQNLNHDAMYWYRQDPGQGLRLIYYSQIVNDFQKGDIAEGYSVSREKKESFPLTVTSAQKNPTAFYLCASSRTSFQFFGPGTRLTVL.

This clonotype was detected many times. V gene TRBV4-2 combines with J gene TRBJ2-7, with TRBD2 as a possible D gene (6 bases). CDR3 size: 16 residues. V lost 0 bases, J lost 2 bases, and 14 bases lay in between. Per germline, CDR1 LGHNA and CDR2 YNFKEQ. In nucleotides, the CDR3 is TGTGCCAGCAGCCAAGATGTCGGGACTGGTGCCTACGAGCAGTACTTC. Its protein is CASSQDVGTGAYEQYF.

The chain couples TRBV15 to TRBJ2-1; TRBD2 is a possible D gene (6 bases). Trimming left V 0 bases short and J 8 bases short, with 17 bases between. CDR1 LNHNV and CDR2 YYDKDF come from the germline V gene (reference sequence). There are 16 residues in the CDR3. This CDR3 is CATSRDLDGSFDEQFF. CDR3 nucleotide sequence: TGTGCCACCAGCAGAGATCTGGACGGGAGCTTCGATGAGCAGTTCTTC.

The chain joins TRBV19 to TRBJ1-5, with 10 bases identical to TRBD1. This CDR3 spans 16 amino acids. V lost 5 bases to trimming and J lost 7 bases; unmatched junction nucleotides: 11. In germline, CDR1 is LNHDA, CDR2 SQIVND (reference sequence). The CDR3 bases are TGTGCCAGTAGTTTGATGACAGGGGGCTCGGGACAGCCCCAGCATTTT. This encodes CASSLMTGGSGQPQHF.

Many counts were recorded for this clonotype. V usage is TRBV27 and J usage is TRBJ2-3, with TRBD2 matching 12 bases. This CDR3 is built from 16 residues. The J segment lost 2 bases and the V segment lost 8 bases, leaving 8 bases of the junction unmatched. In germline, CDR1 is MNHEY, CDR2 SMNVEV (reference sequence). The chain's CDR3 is CASGRLAGVYTDTQYF. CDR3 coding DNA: TGTGCCAGCGGCAGACTAGCGGGAGTGTACACAGATACGCAGTATTTT.

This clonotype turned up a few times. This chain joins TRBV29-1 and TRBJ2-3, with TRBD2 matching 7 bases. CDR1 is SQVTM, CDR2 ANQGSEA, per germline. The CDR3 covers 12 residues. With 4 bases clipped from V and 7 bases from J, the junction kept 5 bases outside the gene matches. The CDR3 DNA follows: TGCAGCGTTGTTCGGGAGGCCAATACGCAGTATTTT. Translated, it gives CSVVREANTQYF.